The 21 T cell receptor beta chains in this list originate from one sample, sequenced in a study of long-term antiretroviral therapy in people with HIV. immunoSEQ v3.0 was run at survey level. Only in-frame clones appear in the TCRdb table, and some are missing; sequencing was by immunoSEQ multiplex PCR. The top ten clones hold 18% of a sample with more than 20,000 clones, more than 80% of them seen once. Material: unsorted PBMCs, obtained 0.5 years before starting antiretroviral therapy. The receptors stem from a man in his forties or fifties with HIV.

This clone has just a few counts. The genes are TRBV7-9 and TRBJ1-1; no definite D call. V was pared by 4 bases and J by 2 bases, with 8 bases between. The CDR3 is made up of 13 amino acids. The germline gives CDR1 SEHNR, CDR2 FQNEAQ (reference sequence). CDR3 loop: CASSWSSNTEAFF. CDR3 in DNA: TGTGCCAGCAGCTGGAGCTCAAACACTGAAGCTTTCTTT. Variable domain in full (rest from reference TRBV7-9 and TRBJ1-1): DTGVSQNPRHKITKRGQNVTFRCDPISEHNRLYWYRQTLGQGPEFLTYFQNEAQLEKSRLLSDRFSAERPKGSFSTLEIQRTEQGDSAMYLCASSWSSNTEAFFGQGTRLTVV.

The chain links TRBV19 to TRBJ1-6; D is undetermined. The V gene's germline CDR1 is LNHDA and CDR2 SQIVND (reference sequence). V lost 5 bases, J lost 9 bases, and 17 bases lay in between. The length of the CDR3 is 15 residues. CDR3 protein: CASSPFLASSSPLHF. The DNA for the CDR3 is TGTGCCAGTAGTCCTTTTCTGGCTTCTTCTTCACCCCTCCACTTT.

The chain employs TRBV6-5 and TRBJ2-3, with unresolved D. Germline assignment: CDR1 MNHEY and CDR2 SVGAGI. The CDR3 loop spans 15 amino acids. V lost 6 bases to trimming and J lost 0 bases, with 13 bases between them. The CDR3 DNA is TGTGCCAGCAGGCTAGGCCTTCCAAGCACAGATACGCAGTATTTT. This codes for CASRLGLPSTDTQYF.

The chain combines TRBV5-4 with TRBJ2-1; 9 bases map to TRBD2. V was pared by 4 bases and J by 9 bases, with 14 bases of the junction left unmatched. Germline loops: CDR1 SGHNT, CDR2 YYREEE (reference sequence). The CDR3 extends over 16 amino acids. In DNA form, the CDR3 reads TGTGCCAGCAGCCGATTCGGGACTAGCCAGGGGGGTGAGCAGTTCTTC. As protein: CASSRFGTSQGGEQFF.

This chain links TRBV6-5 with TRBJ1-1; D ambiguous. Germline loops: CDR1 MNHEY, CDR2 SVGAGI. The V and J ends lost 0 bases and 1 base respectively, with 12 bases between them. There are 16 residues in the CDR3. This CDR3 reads CASSYSPVAANTEAFF. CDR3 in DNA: TGTGCCAGCAGTTACTCACCAGTCGCAGCGAACACTGAAGCTTTCTTT.

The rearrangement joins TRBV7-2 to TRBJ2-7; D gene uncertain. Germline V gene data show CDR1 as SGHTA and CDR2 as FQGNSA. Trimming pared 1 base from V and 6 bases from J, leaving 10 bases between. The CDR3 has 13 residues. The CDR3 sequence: CASSLDPGVEQYF. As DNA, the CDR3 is TGTGCCAGCAGCTTAGACCCAGGCGTCGAGCAGTACTTC. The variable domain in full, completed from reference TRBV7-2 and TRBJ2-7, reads GAGVSQSPSNKVTEKGKDVELRCDPISGHTALYWYRQSLGQGLEFLIYFQGNSAPDKSGLPSDRFSAERTGGSVSTLTIQRTQQEDSAVYLCASSLDPGVEQYFGPGTRLTVT.

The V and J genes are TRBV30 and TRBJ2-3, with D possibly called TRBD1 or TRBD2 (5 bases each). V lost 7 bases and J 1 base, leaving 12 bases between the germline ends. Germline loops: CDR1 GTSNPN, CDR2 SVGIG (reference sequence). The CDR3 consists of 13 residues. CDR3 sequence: CAFGLGGTDTQYF. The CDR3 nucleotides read TGTGCCTTTGGATTGGGGGGCACAGATACGCAGTATTTT.

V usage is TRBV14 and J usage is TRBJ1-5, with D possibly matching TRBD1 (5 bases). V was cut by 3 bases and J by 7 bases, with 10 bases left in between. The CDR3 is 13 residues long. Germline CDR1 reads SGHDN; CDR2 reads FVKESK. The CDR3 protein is CASSQGGTQPQHF. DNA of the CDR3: TGTGCCAGCAGCCAGGGAGGGACCCAGCCCCAGCATTTT.

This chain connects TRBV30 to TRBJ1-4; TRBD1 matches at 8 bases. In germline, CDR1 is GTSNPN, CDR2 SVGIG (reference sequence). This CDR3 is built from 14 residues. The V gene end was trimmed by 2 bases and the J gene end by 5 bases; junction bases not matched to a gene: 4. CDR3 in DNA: TGTGCCTGGAGTTCAGGGGGCAGAAATGAAAAACTGTTTTTT. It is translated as CAWSSGGRNEKLFF.

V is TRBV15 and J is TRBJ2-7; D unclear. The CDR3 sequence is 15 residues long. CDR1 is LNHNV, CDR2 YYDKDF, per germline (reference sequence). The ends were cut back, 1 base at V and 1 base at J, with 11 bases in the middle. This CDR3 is CATSRGTASSYEQYF. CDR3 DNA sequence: TGTGCCACCAGCAGAGGTACGGCCAGTTCCTACGAGCAGTACTTC. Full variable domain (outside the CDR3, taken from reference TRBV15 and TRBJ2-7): DAMVIQNPRYQVTQFGKPVTLSCSQTLNHNVMYWYQQKSSQAPKLLFHYYDKDFNNEADTPDNFQSRRPNTSFCFLDIRSPGLGDTAMYLCATSRGTASSYEQYFGPGTRLTVT.

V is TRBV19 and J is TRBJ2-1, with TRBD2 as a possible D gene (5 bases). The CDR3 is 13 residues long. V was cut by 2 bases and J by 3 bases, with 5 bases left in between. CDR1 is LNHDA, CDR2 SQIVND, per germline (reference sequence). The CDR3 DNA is TGTGCCAGTAGTATACGGGACTACAATGAGCAGTTCTTC. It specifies CASSIRDYNEQFF.

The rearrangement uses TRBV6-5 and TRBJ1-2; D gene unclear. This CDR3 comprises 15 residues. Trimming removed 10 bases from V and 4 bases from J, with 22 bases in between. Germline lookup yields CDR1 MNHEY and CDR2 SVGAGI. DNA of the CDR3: TGTGCCACCACGGGCCACATAGGGCTGTCCTATGGCTACACCTTC. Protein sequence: CATTGHIGLSYGYTF.

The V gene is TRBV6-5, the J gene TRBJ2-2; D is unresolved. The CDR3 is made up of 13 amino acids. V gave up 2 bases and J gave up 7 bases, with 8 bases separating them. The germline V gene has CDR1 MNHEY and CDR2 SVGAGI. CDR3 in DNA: TGTGCCAGCAGTTACGCCATTAACGGGGAGCTGTTTTTT. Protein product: CASSYAINGELFF.

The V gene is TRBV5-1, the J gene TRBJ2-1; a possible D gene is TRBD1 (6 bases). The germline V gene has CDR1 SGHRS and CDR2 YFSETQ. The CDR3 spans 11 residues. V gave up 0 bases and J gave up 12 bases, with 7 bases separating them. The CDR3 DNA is TGCGCCAGCAGCTTGGACAGGGTGCAGTTCTTC. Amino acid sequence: CASSLDRVQFF.

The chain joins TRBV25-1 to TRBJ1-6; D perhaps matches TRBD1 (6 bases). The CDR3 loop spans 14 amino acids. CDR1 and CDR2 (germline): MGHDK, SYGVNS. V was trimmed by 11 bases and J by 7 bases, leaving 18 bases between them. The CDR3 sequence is CASKRGAGNSPLHF. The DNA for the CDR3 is TGTGCCTCGAAGCGGGGGGCAGGGAATTCACCCCTCCACTTT. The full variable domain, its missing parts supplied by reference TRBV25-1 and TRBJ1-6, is EADIYQTPRYLVIGTGKKITLECSQTMGHDKMYWYQQDPGMELHLIHYSYGVNSTEKGDLSSESTVSRIRTEHFPLTLESARPSHTSQYLCASKRGAGNSPLHFGNGTRLTVT.

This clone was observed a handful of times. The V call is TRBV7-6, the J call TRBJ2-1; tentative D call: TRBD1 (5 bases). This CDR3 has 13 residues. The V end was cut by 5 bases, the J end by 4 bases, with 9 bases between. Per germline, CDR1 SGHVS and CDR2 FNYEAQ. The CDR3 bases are TGTGCCAGCAGCCGTCAGGGTTACAATGAGCAGTTCTTC. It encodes CASSRQGYNEQFF.

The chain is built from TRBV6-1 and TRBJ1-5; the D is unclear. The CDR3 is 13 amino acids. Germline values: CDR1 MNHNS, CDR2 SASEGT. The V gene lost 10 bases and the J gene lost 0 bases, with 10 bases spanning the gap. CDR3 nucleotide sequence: TGTGCCATCAGGTCCAATAGCAATCAGCCCCAGCATTTT. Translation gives CAIRSNSNQPQHF.

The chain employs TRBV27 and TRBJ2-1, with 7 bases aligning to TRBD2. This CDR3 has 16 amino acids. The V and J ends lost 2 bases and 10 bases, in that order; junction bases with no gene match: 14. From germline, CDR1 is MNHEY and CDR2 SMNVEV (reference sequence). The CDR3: CASSLDPGWGLREQFF. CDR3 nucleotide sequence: TGTGCCAGCAGTTTAGATCCAGGATGGGGACTAAGAGAGCAGTTCTTC.

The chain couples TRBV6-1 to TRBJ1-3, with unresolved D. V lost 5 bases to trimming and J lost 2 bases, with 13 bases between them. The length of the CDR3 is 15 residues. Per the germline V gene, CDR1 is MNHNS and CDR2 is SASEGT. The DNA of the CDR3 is TGTGCCAGCAGTCTTACCCAGAGTACTGGAAACACCATATATTTT. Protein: CASSLTQSTGNTIYF.

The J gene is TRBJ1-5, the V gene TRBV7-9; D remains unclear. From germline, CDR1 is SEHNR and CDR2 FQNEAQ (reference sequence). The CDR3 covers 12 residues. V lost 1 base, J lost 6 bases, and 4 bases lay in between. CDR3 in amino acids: CASSLGTQPQHF. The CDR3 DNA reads TGTGCCAGCAGCTTAGGTACTCAGCCCCAGCATTTT. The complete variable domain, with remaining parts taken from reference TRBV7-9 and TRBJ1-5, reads DTGVSQNPRHKITKRGQNVTFRCDPISEHNRLYWYRQTLGQGPEFLTYFQNEAQLEKSRLLSDRFSAERPKGSFSTLEIQRTEQGDSAMYLCASSLGTQPQHFGDGTRLSIL.

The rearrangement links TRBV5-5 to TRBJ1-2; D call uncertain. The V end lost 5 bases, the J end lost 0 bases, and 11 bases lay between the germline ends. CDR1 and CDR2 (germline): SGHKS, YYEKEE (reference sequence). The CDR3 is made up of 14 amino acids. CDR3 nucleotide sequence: TGTGCCAGCAGTCCCACGGGAGCTAACTATGGCTACACCTTC. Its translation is CASSPTGANYGYTF.